This T cell receptor beta chain was profiled in a study of memory CD4+ T cells and cytomegalovirus serostatus. Study-level information: This sample comes from healthy Belgian adults, fewer than 10 CMV seropositive, under 25 seronegative.

The V end was cut by 2 bases, the J end by 3 bases, with 19 bases between. This CDR3 region has 17 residues. Germline V gives CDR1 SGHTA, CDR2 FQGNSA. Single viable CD3+CD4+CD8-CD45RO+ cells were sorted as the memory CD4+ T cells. TCRdb keeps only in-frame clones here, not all; method: immunoSEQ multiplex PCR. The sample yields over 50,000 clones, roughly 80% seen once. This TCR was recovered from an adult in good health and CMV-seronegative. This rearrangement joins TRBV7-2 to TRBJ1-2; the D gene is possibly TRBD1 (6 bases). Sequencing input: memory CD4+ T cells from blood. CDR3 amino acids: CASSLQARRGADYGYTF. Here the CDR3 DNA reads TGTGCCAGCAGCTTACAGGCCCGACGGGGGGCGGACTATGGCTACACCTTC.